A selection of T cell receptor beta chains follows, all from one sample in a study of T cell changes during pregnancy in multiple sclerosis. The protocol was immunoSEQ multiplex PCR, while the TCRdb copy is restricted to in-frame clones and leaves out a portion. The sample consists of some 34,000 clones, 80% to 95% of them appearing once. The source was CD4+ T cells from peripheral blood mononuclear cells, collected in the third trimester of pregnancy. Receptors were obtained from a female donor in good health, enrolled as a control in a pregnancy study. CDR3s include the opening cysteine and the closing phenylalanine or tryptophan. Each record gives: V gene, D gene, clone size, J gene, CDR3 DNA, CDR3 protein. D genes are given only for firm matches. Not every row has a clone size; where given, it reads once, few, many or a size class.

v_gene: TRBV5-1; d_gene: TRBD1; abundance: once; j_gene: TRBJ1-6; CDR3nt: TGCGCCAGCAGCGGGGGGGGACAGGGGAGCTCCTATAATTCACCCCTCCACTTT; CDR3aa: CASSGGGQGSSYNSPLHF
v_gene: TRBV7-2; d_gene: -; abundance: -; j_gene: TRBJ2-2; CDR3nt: TGTGCCAGCAGCCTACAGGGACCCACCGGGGAGCTGTTTTTT; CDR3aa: CASSLQGPTGELFF
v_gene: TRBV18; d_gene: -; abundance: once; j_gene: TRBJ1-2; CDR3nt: TGTGCCAGCTCACCACGGCGGGAGGGTGGCTACACCTTC; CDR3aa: CASSPRREGGYTF
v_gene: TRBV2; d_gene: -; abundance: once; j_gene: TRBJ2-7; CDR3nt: TGTGCCAGCAGTGAGCACGGACAGTTCTCCTTCTACGAGCAGTACTTC; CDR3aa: CASSEHGQFSFYEQYF
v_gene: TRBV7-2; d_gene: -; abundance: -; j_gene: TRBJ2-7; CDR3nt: TGTGCCAGCAGCTTCGGAGCGGGTGAGCAGTACTTC; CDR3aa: CASSFGAGEQYF
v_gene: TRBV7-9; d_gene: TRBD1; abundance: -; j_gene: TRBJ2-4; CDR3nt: TGTGCCAGCAGCCCGGGACAGGTTAGGAACATTCAGTACTTC; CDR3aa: CASSPGQVRNIQYF
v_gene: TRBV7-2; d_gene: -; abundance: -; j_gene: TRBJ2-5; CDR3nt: TGTGCCAGCAGTGGGGGGAGGCAAGAGACCCAGTACTTC; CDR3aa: CASSGGRQETQYF
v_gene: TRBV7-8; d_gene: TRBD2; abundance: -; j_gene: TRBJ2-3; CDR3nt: TGTGCCAGCAGCTTCCCACGAGGCGGGGGGGCAACAAATACGCAGTATTTT; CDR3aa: CASSFPRGGGATNTQYF
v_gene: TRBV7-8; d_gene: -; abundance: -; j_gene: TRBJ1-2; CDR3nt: TGTGCCAGCAGCTTAGAACGGAACTATGGCTACACCTTC; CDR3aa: CASSLERNYGYTF
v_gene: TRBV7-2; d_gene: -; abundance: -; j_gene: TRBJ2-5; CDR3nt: TGTGCCAGCAGTCCCCGGGGGCAAGAGACCCAGTACTTC; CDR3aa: CASSPRGQETQYF
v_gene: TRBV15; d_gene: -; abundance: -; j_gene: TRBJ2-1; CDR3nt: TGTGCCACCAGCACCAGACAGGCTTTCTCCTACAATGAGCAGTTCTTC; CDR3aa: CATSTRQAFSYNEQFF
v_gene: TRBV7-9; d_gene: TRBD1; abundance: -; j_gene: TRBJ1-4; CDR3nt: TGTGCCAGCGGAAGACAGGGTGGAGGTGAAAAACTGTTTTTT; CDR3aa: CASGRQGGGEKLFF
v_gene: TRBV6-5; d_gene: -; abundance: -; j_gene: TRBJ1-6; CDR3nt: TGTGCCATCCGAGTCGATTCACCCCTCCACTTT; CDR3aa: CAIRVDSPLHF
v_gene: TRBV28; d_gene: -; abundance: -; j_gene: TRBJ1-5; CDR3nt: TGTGCCAGCAGTTTCGGGGGGCGCGGCGGCAATCAGCCCCAGCATTTT; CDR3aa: CASSFGGRGGNQPQHF
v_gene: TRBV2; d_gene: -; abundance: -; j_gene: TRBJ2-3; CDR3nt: TGTGCCAGCAGCCAGGATAGCACAGATACGCAGTATTTT; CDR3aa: CASSQDSTDTQYF
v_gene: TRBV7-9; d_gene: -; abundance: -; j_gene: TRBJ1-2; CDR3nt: TGTGCCAGCAGCTCGCGGGCCAAAGGAGCCTATGGCTACACCTTC; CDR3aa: CASSSRAKGAYGYTF